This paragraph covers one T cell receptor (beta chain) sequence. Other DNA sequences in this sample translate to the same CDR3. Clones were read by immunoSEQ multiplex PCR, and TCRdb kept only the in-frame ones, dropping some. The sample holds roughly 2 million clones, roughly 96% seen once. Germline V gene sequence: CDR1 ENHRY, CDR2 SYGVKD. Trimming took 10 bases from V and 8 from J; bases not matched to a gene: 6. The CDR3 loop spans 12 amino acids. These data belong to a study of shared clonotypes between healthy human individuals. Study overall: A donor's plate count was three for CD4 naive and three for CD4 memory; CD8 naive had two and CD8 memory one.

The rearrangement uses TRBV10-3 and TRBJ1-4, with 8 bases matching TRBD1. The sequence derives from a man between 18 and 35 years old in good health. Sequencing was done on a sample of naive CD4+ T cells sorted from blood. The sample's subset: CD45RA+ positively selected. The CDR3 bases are TGTGCCACGGCAGGGGGCGGCGAAAAACTGTTTTTT. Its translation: CATAGGGEKLFF.